The entry below describes one TCR beta chain. Antigen specificity is unknown. TCRdb's table, derived via immunoSEQ multiplex PCR, lists solely in-frame clones and lacks some. Of fewer than 5,500 clones listed, 80% are singletons. Every patient relapsed after autologous stem cell transplantation, and brentuximab vedotin exposure varied. This sample is part of a study of PD-1 blockade in classical Hodgkin lymphoma. The study's findings and limits: It was reported that newly diagnosed patients had less baseline TCR diversity than healthy donors.

This sample comprised peripheral blood mononuclear cells (PBMCs), obtained at baseline. The clonotype originates from a human donor with classical Hodgkin lymphoma.

The CDR3 nucleotides read TGTGCCAGCAGCTTAATAAGTTACACTGAAGCTTTCTTT. This encodes CASSLISYTEAFF. V gene TRBV7-2 combines with J gene TRBJ1-1; D is unresolved. Germline V gene data show CDR1 as SGHTA and CDR2 as FQGNSA. The CDR3 sequence is 13 residues long. V lost 2 bases, J lost 3 bases, and 7 bases lay in between.